Listed below are T cell receptor beta chains from one sample, sequenced in a study of blood T cells in healthy people across ages. TCRdb used MiXCR to reprocess the 5' RACE reads, holding one entry per CDR3 protein. The table includes some 640,000 distinct CDR3 sequences, approximately 50% detected once. Sequenced: blood. Receptor source: a woman aged 60-75 years in good health. Each CDR3 is given with its conserved first and last residue. The D gene is left open where the match is weak. Clone size is stated in some rows and not others, as once, few, many or a class when expanded.

clone_size,j_call,v_call,d_call,cdr3_aa,cdr3_nt
few,TRBJ2-7,TRBV29-1,-,CSARGVTSYEQYF,TGCAGCGCCCGCGGAGTGACGTCCTACGAGCAGTACTTC
-,TRBJ2-7,TRBV4-1,-,CASSQPSVGQKAYEQYF,TGCGCCAGCAGCCAACCCTCCGTTGGACAGAAGGCCTACGAGCAGTACTTC
many,TRBJ2-7,TRBV29-1,-,CSVCWLDTVNYEQYF,TGCAGCGTTTGTTGGCTTGACACAGTTAACTACGAGCAGTACTTC
few,TRBJ1-1,TRBV29-1,-,CSSTERNTEAFF,TGCAGCAGCACGGAGCGGAACACTGAAGCTTTCTTT
-,TRBJ1-1,TRBV7-9,-,CAGSFIDQAEAFF,TGTGCCGGCAGCTTCATTGATCAGGCGGAAGCTTTCTTT
-,TRBJ2-1,TRBV5-1,-,CASSFGAFSYNEQFF,TGCGCCAGCAGCTTTGGCGCGTTCTCCTACAATGAGCAGTTCTTC
few,TRBJ2-1,TRBV7-2,TRBD1,CASSSLDRGRYNEQFF,TGTGCCAGCAGCTCCCTAGACAGGGGCCGTTACAATGAGCAGTTCTTC
-,TRBJ1-2,TRBV20-1,TRBD1,CSAPDRGRDYGYTF,TGCAGTGCCCCGGACAGGGGGCGCGACTATGGCTACACCTTC
many,TRBJ2-7,TRBV9,-,CASSVALGLNYEQYF,TGTGCCAGCAGCGTAGCCTTAGGGCTAAACTACGAGCAGTACTTC
few,TRBJ2-3,TRBV7-8,-,CASSPRPGSDTQYF,TGTGCCAGCAGCCCCAGACCTGGATCAGATACGCAGTATTTT
few,TRBJ2-4,TRBV7-3,-,CASSLSSGANIQYF,TGTGCCAGCAGCTTAAGTTCGGGGGCAAACATTCAGTACTTC
-,TRBJ2-3,TRBV3-1,-,CASSQRQGGADTQYF,TGTGCCAGCAGCCAAAGACAGGGAGGCGCAGATACGCAGTATTTT
-,TRBJ1-2,TRBV7-9,-,CASSLSEGDGYTF,TGTGCCAGCAGCCTAAGTGAGGGGGATGGCTACACCTTC
-,TRBJ2-3,TRBV6-5,-,CASTDLRDTQYF,TGTGCCAGCACCGACCTGCGGGATACGCAGTATTTT
-,TRBJ2-7,TRBV24-1,-,CATSDYYEQYF,TGTGCCACCAGTGATTACTACGAGCAGTACTTC
few,TRBJ1-2,TRBV7-2,-,CASSLELSQPYGYTF,TGTGCCAGCAGCTTAGAGCTCAGTCAGCCCTATGGCTACACCTTC
few,TRBJ2-1,TRBV20-1,TRBD1,CSARPGTGVYNEQFF,TGCAGTGCTAGACCCGGGACAGGAGTATACAATGAGCAGTTCTTC
few,TRBJ1-6,TRBV9,-,CASSGREGMNSPLHF,TGTGCCAGCAGCGGACGGGAGGGAATGAATTCACCCCTCCACTTT
-,TRBJ2-5,TRBV6-1,TRBD2,CASSESGGPTETQYF,TGTGCCAGCAGTGAATCGGGGGGGCCCACGGAGACCCAGTACTTC
-,TRBJ2-3,TRBV2,TRBD2,CASSRDSGRRNTQYF,TGTGCCAGCAGTCGTGACAGCGGGAGACGGAATACGCAGTATTTT
-,TRBJ2-3,TRBV10-3,-,CAISGGPSTDTQYF,TGTGCCATCAGTGGGGGACCTAGCACAGATACGCAGTATTTT
-,TRBJ2-7,TRBV10-3,TRBD2,CAIRRGYGVYEQYF,TGTGCCATCAGGCGGGGGTATGGGGTCTACGAGCAGTACTTC
-,TRBJ2-5,TRBV7-3,-,CASSSPGDQETQYF,TGTGCCAGCAGCTCGCCGGGTGACCAAGAGACCCAGTACTTC
-,TRBJ2-7,TRBV12-3/TRBV12-4,-,CASRLTGREYEQYF,TGTGCCAGCAGATTGACAGGGAGGGAGTACGAGCAGTACTTC
many,TRBJ2-1,TRBV7-2,TRBD2,CASSFGLAGDSYNEQFF,TGTGCCAGCAGCTTCGGACTAGCGGGAGATTCCTACAATGAGCAGTTCTTC
once,TRBJ2-7,TRBV28,-,CASSPGDWRPYEQYF,TGTGCCAGCAGCCCCGGGGACTGGCGGCCCTACGAGCAGTACTTC
many,TRBJ2-1,TRBV29-1,TRBD1,CSVFQGTDRGLNEQFF,TGCAGCGTTTTCCAGGGGACGGACAGGGGCCTCAATGAGCAGTTCTTC
few,TRBJ2-1,TRBV4-1,-,CASSQGFYRGGEQFF,TGCGCCAGCAGCCAAGGCTTCTATAGGGGTGGGGAGCAGTTCTTC
-,TRBJ2-7,TRBV20-1,-,CSARVQGGRYEQYF,TGCAGTGCTAGAGTTCAAGGGGGTCGCTACGAGCAGTACTTC
-,TRBJ2-5,TRBV18,-,CASSKGTLQETQYF,TGTGCCAGCTCTAAAGGGACCCTACAAGAGACCCAGTACTTC
-,TRBJ2-3,TRBV14,TRBD2,CASSRPSGGGTQYF,TGTGCCAGCAGCCGTCCTAGCGGAGGAGGTACGCAGTATTTT
few,TRBJ2-1,TRBV24-1,-,CATSDSTINEQFF,TGTGCCACCAGTGATTCAACAATAAATGAGCAGTTCTTC
many,TRBJ2-7,TRBV18,-,CASSPLGTPYEQYF,TGTGCCAGCTCACCATTGGGAACCCCCTACGAGCAGTACTTC
-,TRBJ2-2,TRBV7-2,TRBD1,CASSFTGETVGELFF,TGTGCCAGCAGTTTCACAGGGGAAACAGTCGGGGAGCTGTTTTTT
-,TRBJ1-1,TRBV5-5,-,CASSLALGLAEAFF,TGTGCCAGCAGCTTGGCGCTGGGTCTCGCTGAAGCTTTCTTT
-,TRBJ2-3,TRBV15,-,CATGGQRLSTDTQYF,TGTGCCACCGGCGGACAGAGACTTAGCACAGATACGCAGTATTTT
few,TRBJ1-5,TRBV29-1,-,CSACIQSGGPQHF,TGCAGCGCCTGCATTCAATCCGGGGGGCCCCAGCATTTT
-,TRBJ2-3,TRBV20-1,TRBD1,CSASGTGGPDTQYF,TGCAGTGCTTCCGGGACAGGGGGCCCAGATACGCAGTATTTT
-,TRBJ2-3,TRBV6-6,TRBD2,CASSYSLLLAGDTQYF,TGTGCCAGCAGTTACTCGCTATTACTAGCGGGAGATACGCAGTATTTT
few,TRBJ2-7,TRBV15,TRBD1,CATSRSRGRDEQYF,TGTGCCACCAGCAGGTCCAGGGGGCGTGACGAGCAGTACTTC
-,TRBJ2-7,TRBV7-2,-,CASSNRMRSGVRYEQYF,TGTGCCAGCAGCAACCGAATGAGGTCGGGAGTAAGGTACGAGCAGTACTTC
-,TRBJ2-2,TRBV14,TRBD2,CASSPARREGLFGELFF,TGTGCCAGCAGCCCCGCCAGGAGGGAGGGCCTGTTCGGGGAGCTGTTTTTT
many,TRBJ2-5,TRBV7-9,-,CASSFITLQETQYF,TGTGCCAGCAGCTTTATTACGCTCCAAGAGACCCAGTACTTC
-,TRBJ2-3,TRBV5-6,-,CASSLTRGAPGSTDTQYF,TGTGCCAGCAGCCTTACCCGAGGGGCACCGGGTAGCACAGATACGCAGTATTTT
-,TRBJ2-1,TRBV27,-,CASSTNTLQVHEQFF,TGTGCCAGCAGTACCAACACCTTACAGGTCCATGAGCAGTTCTTC
-,TRBJ2-5,TRBV10-3,-,CAISEGGRPREETQYF,TGTGCCATCAGTGAGGGTGGGAGGCCAAGGGAAGAGACCCAGTACTTC
-,TRBJ1-2,TRBV27,TRBD1,CASRGTGRLYGYTF,TGTGCCAGCAGGGGGACAGGGAGGCTCTATGGCTACACCTTC
-,TRBJ1-2,TRBV7-2,-,CASSLTRTPNYGYTF,TGTGCCAGCAGCTTAACCAGGACCCCTAACTATGGCTACACCTTC
-,TRBJ2-7,TRBV5-5,-,CASSPQVSSYNEQYF,TGTGCCAGCAGCCCACAGGTGAGCTCCTACAATGAGCAGTACTTC
few,TRBJ2-7,TRBV12-3/TRBV12-4,TRBD1,CASSHRQGPLSYEQYF,TGTGCCAGCAGTCACAGACAGGGTCCCCTCTCCTACGAGCAGTACTTC
-,TRBJ1-1,TRBV13,-,CASSVQNTEAFF,TGTGCCAGCAGCGTACAGAACACTGAAGCTTTCTTT
-,TRBJ1-1,TRBV27,-,CASRWRGNTEAFF,TGTGCCAGCCGATGGCGTGGGAACACTGAAGCTTTCTTT
-,TRBJ1-4,TRBV28,-,CASSADSAATNEKLFF,TGTGCCAGCAGTGCCGACAGCGCCGCAACTAATGAAAAACTGTTTTTT